Each of the 25 T cell receptor beta chains below was sequenced from the same sample in a study of CD8 T cells in Susac syndrome. Random-hexamer reverse transcription was applied to roughly 0.5 to 1 ug RNA. TCRdb reanalysed the immunoSEQ multiplex PCR reads using MiXCR and keeps one entry per CDR3 protein. The table shows 250,000 to 300,000 distinct CDR3 sequences, with approximately 85% occurring only once. The sequencing sample was made of CD8+ T cells from PBMCs. These receptors all come from a human donor with multiple sclerosis.

This chain joins TRBV30 and TRBJ2-7; D remains unclear. Germline CDR1 reads GTSNPN; CDR2 reads SVGIG (reference sequence). The CDR3 has 14 amino acids. Trimming took off 0 bases at V and 0 bases at J, with 9 bases between the two ends. The CDR3 DNA reads TGTGCCTGGAGTGTGGGGATAGGCTCCTACGAGCAGTACTTC. Protein sequence: CAWSVGIGSYEQYF.

The rearrangement joins TRBV30 to TRBJ2-3; 9 nucleotides line up with TRBD2. CDR1 and CDR2 from the germline V gene are GTSNPN and SVGIG (reference sequence). The length of the CDR3 is 14 residues. V gave up 5 bases and J gave up 7 bases; unmatched junction bases: 10. DNA of the CDR3: TGTGCCTGGGAAGGTGCGGGAGGGCCCTATACGCAGTATTTT. Its protein product is CAWEGAGGPYTQYF.

This clonotype was detected once. This chain links TRBV5-6 with TRBJ1-1; D is uncertain. Between the trimmed V and J ends, which lost 3 bases and 0 bases, there was a span of 9 bases. The V gene's germline CDR1 is SGHDT and CDR2 YYEEEE. The CDR3 length is 14 residues. CDR3 in amino acids: CASSSLVLNTEAFF. The CDR3 DNA reads as TGTGCCAGCAGCTCCTTGGTCCTGAACACTGAAGCTTTCTTT.

The rearrangement joins TRBV20-1 to TRBJ1-5; 9 positions match TRBD1. With 5 bases clipped from V and 4 bases from J, the junction kept 6 bases outside the gene matches. The CDR3 runs to 14 residues. Germline V gene data show CDR1 as DFQATT and CDR2 as SNEGSKA (reference sequence). DNA of the CDR3: TGCAGTGCTTCGACAGGGGGGTATAATCAGCCCCAGCATTTT. Translated, it gives CSASTGGYNQPQHF.

The chain links TRBV28 to TRBJ1-1; D call uncertain. The CDR3 consists of 18 residues. V lost 3 bases to trimming and J lost 4 bases, with 24 bases between them. The V gene's germline CDR1 is MDHEN and CDR2 SYDVKM. CDR3 in amino acids: CASSLPPRWQLRSTEAFF. The CDR3 region has the DNA TGTGCCAGCAGTTTGCCCCCCCGGTGGCAGTTAAGAAGCACTGAAGCTTTCTTT.

The chain is built from TRBV28 and TRBJ2-7; the D gene could be TRBD1 or TRBD2 (5 bases each). Germline V lookup: CDR1 MDHEN, CDR2 SYDVKM. The CDR3 has 16 amino acids. With 2 bases removed from V and 2 bases from J, the gap between germline ends came to 16 bases. CDR3 protein: CASSLRFQLGAYEQYF. CDR3 DNA sequence: TGTGCCAGCAGTTTAAGGTTCCAACTGGGGGCCTACGAGCAGTACTTC. Based on the CDR3 plus reference TRBV28 and TRBJ2-7, the full variable domain is DVKVTQSSRYLVKRTGEKVFLECVQDMDHENMFWYRQDPGLGLRLIYFSYDVKMKEKGDIPEGYSVSREKKERFSLILESASTNQTSMYLCASSLRFQLGAYEQYFGPGTRLTVT.

The V gene is TRBV11-2, the J gene TRBJ1-3; 7 bases map to TRBD1. Looked up from germline, CDR1 is SGHAT and CDR2 is FQNNGV. The CDR3 length is 18 residues. V dropped 2 bases and J dropped 0; count of bases not matched to a gene: 10. This CDR3 reads CASSLSQNRGPSGNTIYF. CDR3 nucleotide sequence: TGTGCCAGCAGCTTATCTCAAAACAGGGGCCCCTCTGGAAACACCATATATTTT. The whole variable domain, filled in from reference TRBV11-2 and TRBJ1-3, reads EAGVAQSPRYKIIEKRQSVAFWCNPISGHATLYWYQQILGQGPKLLIQFQNNGVVDDSQLPKDRFSAERLKGVDSTLKIQPAKLEDSAVYLCASSLSQNRGPSGNTIYFGEGSWLTVV.

J is TRBJ2-5 and V is TRBV23-1; a weak D match, TRBD2 (6 bases). TRBV23-1 is placed among ORFs of uncertain function. CDR3 length: 17 residues. The ends were cut back, 11 bases at V and 5 bases at J, with 30 bases in the middle. For the CDR3, the DNA is TGCGCCTCCCCCAAGGGTGGAGGGGCAGAAAAAAGGGAGACCCAGTACTTC. It codes for CASPKGGGAEKRETQYF.

The rearrangement uses TRBV4-3 and TRBJ2-7; D is ambiguous. CDR3 size: 14 residues. V shed 3 bases and J shed 1 base, with 10 bases lying between them. Germline V lookup: CDR1 LGHNA, CDR2 YSLEER. The DNA of the CDR3 is TGCGCCAGCAGCCACAGCGTGCCATCCTACGAGCAGTACTTC. Translating gives CASSHSVPSYEQYF.

This clonotype was detected only once. The gene calls are TRBV28 and TRBJ2-1; unclear D gene. This CDR3 comprises 12 residues. Germline V gene lookup returns CDR1 MDHEN and CDR2 SYDVKM. V was shortened by 6 bases and J by 7 bases, with 10 bases between the two germline ends. The CDR3 loop reads CASSQSWNEQFF. In nucleotides, the CDR3 is TGTGCCAGCAGCCAGAGCTGGAATGAGCAGTTCTTC.

The table lists this clonotype with a count of one. The chain carries TRBV15 and TRBJ2-1, with D unclear. Germline CDR1 and CDR2: LNHNV and YYDKDF (reference sequence). Trimming took off 0 bases at V and 5 bases at J, with 8 bases between the two ends. The CDR3 is made up of 14 amino acids. CDR3 loop: CATSRERTDNEQFF. CDR3 DNA sequence: TGTGCCACCAGCAGAGAGCGGACGGACAATGAGCAGTTCTTC.

The chain combines TRBV7-2 with TRBJ2-1; D is ambiguous. Germline V gives CDR1 SGHTA, CDR2 FQGNSA. This CDR3 region has 14 residues. Trimming left V 5 bases short and J 4 bases short, with 12 bases between. CDR3 protein: CASSPPIRYNEQFF. The CDR3 region has the DNA TGTGCCAGCAGCCCCCCCATCCGTTACAATGAGCAGTTCTTC.

This chain uses TRBV29-1 with TRBJ2-1; TRBD2 might be the D (5 bases). Germline values: CDR1 SQVTM, CDR2 ANQGSEA. The ends were cut back, 3 bases at V and 2 bases at J, with 11 bases in the middle. The CDR3 runs to 14 residues. The CDR3 sequence: CSVEPAGAYNEQFF. CDR3 coding DNA: TGCAGCGTTGAGCCCGCGGGCGCCTACAATGAGCAGTTCTTC.

This chain links TRBV6-2 or TRBV6-3 with TRBJ2-1, with 7 bases matching TRBD2. This CDR3 spans 15 amino acids. The V segment lost 6 bases and the J segment 9 bases; nucleotides outside the gene matches: 14. Germline assignment: CDR1 MNHEY and CDR2 SVGEGT. This chain's CDR3 is CASRISGIGGVEQFF. The CDR3 DNA sequence: TGTGCCAGCAGGATAAGCGGGATAGGTGGGGTTGAGCAGTTCTTC.

This chain links TRBV3-1 with TRBJ2-7; perhaps TRBD1 as D (6 bases). V gave up 3 bases and J gave up 7 bases, with 16 bases separating them. CDR1 is LGHDT and CDR2 is YNNKEL in the germline V gene (reference sequence). This CDR3 region has 14 residues. CDR3 nucleotides: TGTGCCAGCAGCCAGGGAGACAGGTCCAAGGAGCAGTACTTC. Residues: CASSQGDRSKEQYF.

This clonotype turned up a few times. The chain joins TRBV7-9 to TRBJ2-5; 7 bases match TRBD1. CDR3 length equals 14 residues. Germline assignment: CDR1 SEHNR and CDR2 FQNEAQ (reference sequence). V gave up 5 bases and J gave up 5 bases; unmatched junction bases: 8. CDR3 residues: CASSNWDRQETQYF. The CDR3 nucleotides are TGTGCCAGCAGCAATTGGGACAGACAGGAGACCCAGTACTTC.

The CDR3 is CASSAPTSGSFYEQYF. The CDR3, as DNA: TGTGCCAGCAGCGCGCCCACTAGCGGGAGTTTCTACGAGCAGTACTTC. This rearrangement joins TRBV7-2 to TRBJ2-7, with 11 nucleotides matching TRBD2. V lost 5 bases to trimming and J lost 3 bases; unmatched junction nucleotides: 9. The CDR3 runs to 16 residues. Germline CDR1 reads SGHTA; CDR2 reads FQGNSA.

The sample holds one count of this clonotype. The rearrangement joins TRBV5-8 to TRBJ2-7, with 7 positions matching TRBD1. With 4 bases clipped from V and 3 bases from J, the junction kept 7 bases outside the gene matches. CDR3 size: 14 residues. Germline V lookup: CDR1 SGHTS, CDR2 YDEGEE. CDR3 loop: CASSPRGRSYEQYF. DNA for the CDR3: TGTGCCAGCAGCCCGAGGGGGCGTAGCTACGAGCAGTACTTC.

The V and J genes are TRBV27 and TRBJ1-4, with D uncertain. The CDR3 has 13 residues. Germline assignment: CDR1 MNHEY and CDR2 SMNVEV (reference sequence). V lost 3 bases to trimming and J lost 6 bases, with 8 bases between them. The CDR3, as DNA: TGTGCCAGCAGTTTGGGCCAGGATGAAAAACTGTTTTTT. Protein: CASSLGQDEKLFF.

The rearrangement joins TRBV30 to TRBJ1-1; D is uncertain. V gave up 5 bases and J gave up 0 bases, with 13 bases separating them. The CDR3 consists of 14 residues. CDR1 is GTSNPN, CDR2 SVGIG, per germline (reference sequence). The chain's CDR3 is CAWALGIMNTEAFF. The DNA for the CDR3 is TGTGCCTGGGCCTTGGGGATCATGAACACTGAAGCTTTCTTT.

The chain links TRBV20-1 to TRBJ2-7, with 8 bases fitting TRBD1. The CDR3 totals 15 residues. The V gene end was trimmed by 3 bases and the J gene end by 0 bases; junction bases not matched to a gene: 7. CDR1 and CDR2 from the germline V gene are DFQATT and SNEGSKA (reference sequence). In DNA, the CDR3 is TGCAGTGCTAGGGCCAGGGGGCGGGGCTCCTACGAGCAGTACTTC. As protein: CSARARGRGSYEQYF.

The chain joins TRBV19 to TRBJ2-7; tentatively, D is TRBD2 (6 bases). The V gene lost 3 bases and the J gene lost 7 bases, with 19 bases spanning the gap. The germline V gene encodes CDR1 LNHDA and CDR2 SQIVND (reference sequence). CDR3 length: 15 residues. Written as DNA, the CDR3 is TGTGCCAGTAGTATTTTGTGGGGCGGGGATAGAGAGCAGTACTTC. It encodes CASSILWGGDREQYF.

The chain recombines TRBV28 with TRBJ1-5; no clear D. Per the germline V gene, CDR1 is MDHEN and CDR2 is SYDVKM. The CDR3 has 13 residues. The V end was cut by 0 bases, the J end by 5 bases, with 5 bases between. The CDR3 sequence: CASSLWGYQPQHF. For the CDR3, the DNA is TGTGCCAGCAGTTTATGGGGATATCAGCCCCAGCATTTT.

The chain couples TRBV3-1 to TRBJ2-2; unclear D gene. Looked up from germline, CDR1 is LGHDT and CDR2 is YNNKEL (reference sequence). Trimming cost V 3 bases and J 4 bases, with 15 bases left between them. This CDR3 is built from 16 residues. This CDR3 reads CASSHASGRTTGELFF. CDR3 sequence (DNA): TGTGCCAGCAGCCATGCGTCTGGACGGACCACCGGGGAGCTGTTTTTT. Based on the CDR3 plus reference TRBV3-1 and TRBJ2-2, the full variable domain is DTAVSQTPKYLVTQMGNDKSIKCEQNLGHDTMYWYKQDSKKFLKIMFSYNNKELIINETVPNRFSPKSPDKAHLNLHINSLELGDSAVYFCASSHASGRTTGELFFGEGSRLTVL.

The chain is built from TRBV29-1 and TRBJ2-7, with D perhaps TRBD1 (5 bases). Trimming took off 7 bases at V and 6 bases at J, with 16 bases between the two ends. The CDR3 has 12 amino acids. Germline V gives CDR1 SQVTM, CDR2 ANQGSEA. The CDR3 here is CSALVQGFEQYF. CDR3 in DNA: TGCAGCGCCTTGGTCCAGGGATTCGAGCAGTACTTC.